The 4 T cell receptor beta chains in this list originate from one sample, sequenced in a study of T-cell reconstitution after alpha-beta-depleted transplantation in children. Unique molecular identifiers were built into the TCRbeta library. TCRdb recomputed calls from the PCR reads with MiXCR, one row per CDR3 protein. Of approximately 340,000 distinct CDR3 sequences listed, 10% are singletons. The specimen was PBMCs from the stem cell graft donor, collected from the stem cell graft. The receptor source for this set is a human donor who donated a stem cell graft to a child with acute lymphoblastic leukemia.

This clonotype was seen at least ten times. V usage is TRBV2 and J usage is TRBJ1-4, with 9 bases lining up with TRBD1. Germline V gene lookup returns CDR1 SNHLY and CDR2 FYNNEI. The CDR3 consists of 15 residues. V trimming: 6 bases; J trimming: 8 bases; junction bases outside the gene matches: 10. The CDR3 here is CASSLTGTGREKLFF. DNA for the CDR3: TGTGCCAGCAGCCTGACCGGGACAGGGAGGGAAAAACTGTTTTTT.

There are many counts of this clonotype. The CDR3: CASLGQNTGELFF. CDR3 DNA sequence: TGCGCCAGTTTGGGACAGAACACCGGGGAGCTGTTTTTT. This chain connects TRBV5-1 to TRBJ2-2, with a possible D match to TRBD1 (6 bases). CDR3 length: 13 amino acids. V lost 8 bases, J lost 1 base, and 9 bases lay in between. Germline-derived CDR1 and CDR2 are SGHRS and YFSETQ.

There are a few counts of this clonotype. The rearrangement joins TRBV20-1 to TRBJ1-1; weak D call: TRBD1 (5 bases). The V gene's germline CDR1 is DFQATT and CDR2 SNEGSKA (reference sequence). The CDR3 totals 14 residues. Deletions cut 5 bases from V and 3 bases from J, with 16 bases between. This CDR3 is CSAGHGAVDTEAFF. CDR3 nucleotide sequence: TGCAGTGCTGGGCACGGGGCGGTGGACACTGAAGCTTTCTTT.

This clonotype has a handful of counts. J is TRBJ2-1 and V is TRBV15; 8 bases fit TRBD1. Germline CDR1 reads LNHNV; CDR2 reads YYDKDF (reference sequence). The CDR3 contains 16 residues. After removal of 0 bases from V and 6 bases from J, the junction contained 7 bases not matched to a gene. This chain's CDR3 is CATSREDRVRSNEQFF. The CDR3 coding sequence is TGTGCCACCAGCAGAGAGGACAGGGTGAGGTCCAATGAGCAGTTCTTC.